A selection of T cell receptor beta chains follows, all from one sample in a study of blood T cell repertoires in COVID-19. Assay used: immunoSEQ multiplex PCR; TCRdb lists only in-frame clones, some missing. Among some 260,000 clones listed, over 75% were seen once. Sequencing was done on a sample of peripheral blood. The source is a woman aged 70-85 years with COVID-19, enrolled during active disease. Each CDR3 is given with its conserved first and last residue. Each record gives: D gene, J gene, V gene, clone size, CDR3 DNA, CDR3 protein. D genes are given only for firm matches. Only part of the rows carry a size: once, few, many, or a class if the clone is expanded.

.,TRBJ1-2,TRBV3-1/TRBV3-2,.,TGTGCCAGCAGCCAAGCCGACAGTGGGGGCTACACCTTC,CASSQADSGGYTF
.,TRBJ1-2,TRBV24-1,.,TGTGCCACCAGTGATATGAGTTTTAGCTACACCTTC,CATSDMSFSYTF
.,TRBJ1-3,TRBV19,.,TGTGCCAGTAGTCCCCGAGGCGACTCTGGAAACACCATATATTTT,CASSPRGDSGNTIYF
.,TRBJ1-4,TRBV7-6,.,TGTGCCAGCAGCTTAGTATCCGCCAGGGCAGGAGAAAAACTGTTTTTT,CASSLVSARAGEKLFF
.,TRBJ2-5,TRBV11-3,.,TGTGCCAGCAGCTTACAGGGAAAAGAGACCCAGTACTTC,CASSLQGKETQYF
TRBD1,TRBJ2-7,TRBV2,.,TGTGCCAGCAGCCCCCTCCGGGACAGGGCTCACGAGCAGTACTTC,CASSPLRDRAHEQYF
.,TRBJ2-7,TRBV6-5,.,TGTGCCAGCAGTTACAGTGCGACAGGTAACTACGAGCAGTACTTC,CASSYSATGNYEQYF
TRBD1,TRBJ1-4,TRBV18,.,TGTGCCAGCTCAACCGGGACAGGGGATGAAAAACTGTTTTTT,CASSTGTGDEKLFF
TRBD2,TRBJ2-5,TRBV19,.,TGTGCCAGTAGTAGTTTCGGGGGGTCAGAGACCCAGTACTTC,CASSSFGGSETQYF
.,TRBJ1-2,TRBV4-1,.,TGCGCCAGCAGCCAGGAATCGGACGGACTCTATGGCTACACCTTC,CASSQESDGLYGYTF
.,TRBJ2-5,TRBV28,.,TGTGCCAGCAGTTCAGGTTCACAAGAGACCCAGTACTTC,CASSSGSQETQYF
TRBD1,TRBJ1-4,TRBV2,.,TGTGCCAGCAGAGGGACAGGGGGAGTGCGCGAAAAACTGTTTTTT,CASRGTGGVREKLFF
.,TRBJ1-2,TRBV5-1,.,TGCGCCAGCAGCCCCCACCCGTCTGAGACATTCGACGCTAACTATGGCTACACCTTC,CASSPHPSETFDANYGYTF
.,TRBJ1-1,TRBV4-1,.,TGCGCCAGCAGCCGACGTCAACTAAGACAGGAGAACACTGAAGCTTTCTTT,CASSRRQLRQENTEAFF
TRBD2,TRBJ2-1,TRBV10-3,.,TGTGCCATCAAATCACTAGCGGGCCCTGGTCATGAGCAGTTCTTC,CAIKSLAGPGHEQFF
.,TRBJ1-5,TRBV6-6,.,TGTGCCAGCAGTAACCCGGGGAATCAGCCCCAGCATTTT,CASSNPGNQPQHF
TRBD1,TRBJ1-4,TRBV7-8,.,TGTGCCAGCAGCTCCGACAGGGGAGTGGGTGAAAAACTGTTTTTT,CASSSDRGVGEKLFF
.,TRBJ2-2,TRBV12-5,.,TGTGCTACCGCCCAGGGCGTCCCCTTTAATACCGGGGAGCTGTTTTTT,CATAQGVPFNTGELFF
TRBD1,TRBJ2-7,TRBV5-6,.,TGTGCCAGCAGCTTAACAGGGGTCTACGAGCAGTACTTC,CASSLTGVYEQYF
TRBD1,TRBJ1-5,TRBV5-1,.,TGCGCCAGCAGCTTGGACGGGACAGGTTACGATCAGCCCCAGCATTTT,CASSLDGTGYDQPQHF
.,TRBJ2-5,TRBV29-1,once,TGCAGCGTTGATCGGGGGGCGCGGGAGACCCAGTACTTC,CSVDRGARETQYF
.,TRBJ1-2,TRBV5-4,.,TGTGCCAGCAGCTTAGACAGGAACTATGGCTACACCTTC,CASSLDRNYGYTF
.,TRBJ1-6,TRBV7-9,.,TGTGCCAGCAGCCGGGGACAAGACATAGTGCACCTCCACTTT,CASSRGQDIVHLHF
.,TRBJ2-6,TRBV21-1,.,TGTGCCAGCAGCTCCTGCTTGAAAGACAGGCAAATTCACTCTGCAAGCTCTGGGGCCAACGTCCTGACTTTC,CASSSCLKDRQIHSASSGANVLTF
.,TRBJ2-2,TRBV11-1,.,TGTGCCAGCAGCTTTCCCAAAGGAGTCACCGGGGAGCTGTTTTTT,CASSFPKGVTGELFF
.,TRBJ2-7,TRBV3-1/TRBV3-2,.,TGTGCCAGCAGCCAGGAGGGACAGTTGGCCTACGAGCAGTACTTC,CASSQEGQLAYEQYF
.,TRBJ1-1,TRBV27,.,TGTGCCAGCAGTATTCATCAGGGGCGAGCTTTCTTT,CASSIHQGRAFF
TRBD2,TRBJ2-3,TRBV11-2,.,TGTGCCAGCAGCTTACGTGGCGGGAGTGATACGCAGTATTTT,CASSLRGGSDTQYF
.,TRBJ1-6,TRBV7-2,.,TGTGCCAGCAGCTTAGATGACAGTTCTATAAGCTCCTATAATTCACCCCTCCACTTT,CASSLDDSSISSYNSPLHF
TRBD2,TRBJ2-7,TRBV4-2,.,TGTGCCAGCAGCCAAGGACTAGCGGGAGTGGTTATCTACGAGCAGTACTTC,CASSQGLAGVVIYEQYF
.,TRBJ1-1,TRBV19,.,TGTGCCAGTATGCGGATGAACACTGAAGCTTTCTTT,CASMRMNTEAFF
TRBD1,TRBJ1-5,TRBV24-1,few,TGTGCCACGTACGGGACAGGCCCGGGGCGGGATCAGCCCCAGCATTTT,CATYGTGPGRDQPQHF
TRBD1,TRBJ1-5,TRBV7-2,.,TGTGCCAGCAGCTTAGTCGGGACAGGGGGTAATCAGCCCCAGCATTTT,CASSLVGTGGNQPQHF
.,TRBJ1-2,TRBV7-2,once,TGTGCCAGCAGCTTAGAAGGCCGGGGTGGCTACACCTTC,CASSLEGRGGYTF
.,TRBJ1-3,TRBV3-1/TRBV3-2,.,TGTGCCAGCAGCCAGGGGGGAGCTGGAAACACCATATATTTT,CASSQGGAGNTIYF
.,TRBJ2-1,TRBV9,.,TGTGCCAGCAGCGAGGGGGTAGCCACGGATGAGCAGTTCTTC,CASSEGVATDEQFF
TRBD1,TRBJ1-5,TRBV30,.,TGTGCCTGGAGTAACAGGGGGCGGAGCAATCAGCCCCAGCATTTT,CAWSNRGRSNQPQHF
TRBD2,TRBJ2-7,TRBV10-3,.,TGTGCCACAATAGCGGGAGAAGAAGGCGACGAGCAGTACTTC,CATIAGEEGDEQYF
.,TRBJ1-1,TRBV12-3/TRBV12-4,.,TGTGCCAGCAAAACGACATTCACTGAAGCTTTCTTT,CASKTTFTEAFF
TRBD1,TRBJ1-2,TRBV2,.,TGTGCCAGCTGGGCGGGACAGGGGTCATCTGGCTACACCTTC,CASWAGQGSSGYTF
TRBD2,TRBJ2-7,TRBV10-3,.,TGTGCCATCAGTGAGCGTGGGACTAGCTACGAGCAGTACTTC,CAISERGTSYEQYF
TRBD1,TRBJ2-1,TRBV5-1,.,TGCGCCAGCAGCGCCGGGGACAGGGTAGCCCACAATGAGCAGTTCTTC,CASSAGDRVAHNEQFF
TRBD2,TRBJ2-3,TRBV19,once,TGTGCCAGTAGTCAGCCCCAGGGTAGCGGGAGCACAGATACGCAGTATTTT,CASSQPQGSGSTDTQYF
.,TRBJ2-1,TRBV30,.,TGTGCCTGGAGTGTGGACAAGCAGTTCTTC,CAWSVDKQFF
.,TRBJ2-1,TRBV7-9,.,TGTGCCAGCAGCTTAGCTTCCGGGGAAAGCTACAATGAGCAGTTCTTC,CASSLASGESYNEQFF
TRBD1,TRBJ1-5,TRBV30,.,TGTGCCTGGAGGGGGACAGGTGGCAATCAGCCCCAGCATTTT,CAWRGTGGNQPQHF
.,TRBJ1-6,TRBV5-1,.,TGCGCCAGCAGCTCGGGGAGGCCACCCCTCCACTTT,CASSSGRPPLHF
TRBD1,TRBJ1-4,TRBV10-3,few,TGTGCCATCAGTGAGAAACCCGACAGGGATAATGAAAAACTGTTTTTT,CAISEKPDRDNEKLFF
.,TRBJ1-2,TRBV28,.,TGTGCCAGCAGTTTATTCAGGCAGAGCTATGGCTACACCTTC,CASSLFRQSYGYTF
.,TRBJ2-2,TRBV7-3,.,TGTGCCAGCAGCTTATGGGCTAGCGAGACCGGGGAGCTGTTTTTT,CASSLWASETGELFF
TRBD1,TRBJ1-2,TRBV18,few,TGTGCCAGCTCACAAGTCCCCGGGACAGGGTACGATGGCTACACCTTC,CASSQVPGTGYDGYTF
.,TRBJ2-7,TRBV4-2,.,TGTGCCAGCAGCCAAGGGCGGGGTACCTACGAGCAGTACTTC,CASSQGRGTYEQYF
TRBD1,TRBJ1-2,TRBV7-2,.,TGTGCCAGCAGCTTAGAGGGACAGGGAAACTATGGCTACACCTTC,CASSLEGQGNYGYTF
TRBD2,TRBJ2-7,TRBV5-1,.,TGCGCCAGCAGCGAGGGACTAGCGGGAGGAGGCTACGAGCAGTACTTC,CASSEGLAGGGYEQYF